A selection of T cell receptor beta chains follows, all from one sample in a study of cytomegalovirus exposure and HLA in healthy donors. Generated by immunoSEQ multiplex PCR, the TCRdb table keeps only in-frame clones and is missing some. In the table there are some 56,000 clones, roughly nine tenths of which are singletons. Material: PBMCs. The source is a man aged 18 to 35 in good health and CMV-seronegative. CDR3s include the opening cysteine and the closing phenylalanine or tryptophan. Each record gives: V gene, clone size, D gene, J gene, CDR3 DNA, CDR3 protein. A D gene is named only where the DNA matches it firmly. Size is stated for part of the rows, as once, few or many counts, or as a class when the clone is expanded.

TRBV15	NA	NA	TRBJ1-6	TGTGCCACCAGCACCGTGGCGGGTGACAATTCACCCCTCCACTTT	CATSTVAGDNSPLHF
TRBV18	NA	NA	TRBJ1-2	TGTGCCAGCTCACCCCCTAGGACAGAAGCTAACTATGGCTACACCTTC	CASSPPRTEANYGYTF
TRBV6-5	NA	NA	TRBJ2-3	TGTGCCAGCAGTTACGGGGGACTTCGCACAGATACGCAGTATTTT	CASSYGGLRTDTQYF
TRBV7-2	NA	TRBD2	TRBJ2-1	TGTGCCGTGACTAGCGGGAATAGTAATGAGCAGTTCTTC	CAVTSGNSNEQFF
TRBV5-4	NA	TRBD2	TRBJ2-1	TGTGCCAGCAGGTACGGACTAGCGGGAGGCCCCGACAATGAGCAGTTCTTC	CASRYGLAGGPDNEQFF
TRBV20-1	NA	NA	TRBJ2-7	TGCAGTGCTCCGGGTGGGTACGAGCAGTACTTC	CSAPGGYEQYF
TRBV15	NA	NA	TRBJ1-4	TGTGCCACCAGCGGGAGTAGGCGGTCAAATGAAAAACTGTTTTTT	CATSGSRRSNEKLFF
TRBV7-3	NA	TRBD2	TRBJ2-7	TGTGCCAGCAGCTTAACCCCTGGGACTAGTAAGCACGAGCAGTACTTC	CASSLTPGTSKHEQYF
TRBV6-5	NA	TRBD1	TRBJ2-7	TGTGCCAGCAGTTTTACCACCGGGACAGGGGGCTACGAGCAGTACTTC	CASSFTTGTGGYEQYF
TRBV25-1	once	NA	TRBJ2-3	TGTGCCAGCAGCCAAGTAGCGGATCGCACAGATACGCAGTATTTT	CASSQVADRTDTQYF
TRBV19	NA	TRBD1	TRBJ1-1	TGTGCCAGTAGCGGACAGGGGAACACTGAAGCTTTCTTT	CASSGQGNTEAFF
TRBV5-4	NA	TRBD2	TRBJ2-3	TGTGCCAGCAGCTCCCGGGGACTAGCGGGAGGGAAAAGCACAGATACGCAGTATTTT	CASSSRGLAGGKSTDTQYF
TRBV27	NA	NA	TRBJ2-5	TGTGCCAGCGCGACAGTTGGAGAGACCCAGTACTTC	CASATVGETQYF
TRBV2	NA	TRBD2	TRBJ2-1	TGTGCCAGCACCGGGACTAGCGGGAGCTCCTACAATGAGCAGTTCTTC	CASTGTSGSSYNEQFF
TRBV5-6	NA	NA	TRBJ2-1	TGTGCCAGCACCCTATCTAGCGCATCCTACAATGAGCAGTTCTTC	CASTLSSASYNEQFF
TRBV23-1	NA	NA	TRBJ2-7	TGCGCCAGCAGTCATATTAAAGCGATTGCCTACGAGCAGTACTTC	CASSHIKAIAYEQYF
TRBV28	NA	NA	TRBJ1-1	TGTGCCAGCAGTTCCATTAGCGAGCAGCACACTGAAGCTTTCTTT	CASSSISEQHTEAFF
TRBV7-5	few	NA	TRBJ2-7	TGTGCCAGAATCTGTCGTGGGAGGCAGGAGCAGTACTTC	CARICRGRQEQYF
TRBV28	once	NA	TRBJ2-1	TGTGCCAGCAGATCAGGGTACAATGAGCAGTTCTTC	CASRSGYNEQFF
TRBV5-1	few	NA	TRBJ2-1	TGCGCCAGCAGCTCTCGGGGGAATGAGCAGTTCTTC	CASSSRGNEQFF
TRBV9	NA	NA	TRBJ2-3	TGTGCCAGCAGCGTAGGTTTAAGCGGTTGGGTGGATACGCAGTATTTT	CASSVGLSGWVDTQYF
TRBV10-3	NA	TRBD1	TRBJ2-1	TGTGCCATCAGTGCAGGGGGCGTTTTTTACAATGAGCAGTTCTTC	CAISAGGVFYNEQFF
TRBV28	NA	NA	TRBJ2-1	TGTGCCAGCAGCCTGGACGGAACTAGCTCCTACAATGAGCAGTTCTTC	CASSLDGTSSYNEQFF
TRBV27	NA	NA	TRBJ2-1	TGTGCCAGTCGCGGAGGTCGGTCCTACAATGAGCAGTTCTTC	CASRGGRSYNEQFF
TRBV7-8	NA	NA	TRBJ2-1	TGTGCCAGCAGCTTAACTTACAGTGACTACAATGAGCAGTTCTTC	CASSLTYSDYNEQFF
TRBV6-5	NA	TRBD1	TRBJ1-4	TGTGCCAGCAGTTACTCTACAGGGGGGGACGAAAAACTGTTTTTT	CASSYSTGGDEKLFF
TRBV21-1	NA	NA	TRBJ2-5	TGTGCCAGCAGCGCTATCCGTAGCGGGAGCAATGAGACCCAGTACTTC	CASSAIRSGSNETQYF
TRBV25-1	NA	NA	TRBJ2-1	TGTGCCAGCAGTGAACAAGTGAGGGAGCAGTTCTTC	CASSEQVREQFF
TRBV28	NA	NA	TRBJ1-2	TGTGCCAGCAGTTTCAGTCATAACTATGGCTACACCTTC	CASSFSHNYGYTF
TRBV19	NA	NA	TRBJ2-2	TGTGCCAGTAGTTCCCGCGGGTTCGCGAACACCGGGGAGCTGTTTTTT	CASSSRGFANTGELFF
TRBV28	few	TRBD1	TRBJ2-5	TGTGCCAGCAGTCCGACAGGGCTTCTGAAGACCCAGTACTTC	CASSPTGLLKTQYF
TRBV12-5	NA	TRBD1	TRBJ2-5	TGTGCTAGTGGCGGACAGGGGGAGACCCAGTACTTC	CASGGQGETQYF
TRBV7-9	NA	NA	TRBJ1-5	TGTGCCAGCAGCTTAAGTCCCGAGGGTCAGCCCCAGCATTTT	CASSLSPEGQPQHF
TRBV27	NA	NA	TRBJ2-3	TGTGCCAGCAGCCCTTCGCGGGCTCGAGATACGCAGTATTTT	CASSPSRARDTQYF
TRBV29-1	NA	NA	TRBJ1-4	TGCAGCGTCAAAGTGACAGGAGCTAATGAAAAACTGTTTTTT	CSVKVTGANEKLFF
TRBV4-2	NA	TRBD2	TRBJ2-5	TGTGCCAGCAGCCAAGAAGCGGGGAGGGAGACCCAGTACTTC	CASSQEAGRETQYF
TRBV6-5	once	NA	TRBJ2-7	TGTGCCAGCAGGCTTCTTTCAGGGGCCCACGAGCAGTACTTC	CASRLLSGAHEQYF
TRBV5-1	NA	TRBD1	TRBJ2-7	TGCGCCAGCAAAGAAGGACAGGGGAGGGAGCAGTACTTC	CASKEGQGREQYF
TRBV5-6	once	NA	TRBJ2-5	TGTGCCAGCAGCTTGATTAGCGGTATAGGATTCCAAGAGACCCAGTACTTC	CASSLISGIGFQETQYF
TRBV5-1	NA	TRBD1	TRBJ2-7	TGCGCCAGCAGCAGACTGGACAGGGAGGCCTACGAGCAGTACTTC	CASSRLDREAYEQYF
TRBV28	NA	NA	TRBJ2-4	TGTGCCAGCAGTTTACAGGGGGGTCCCATTCAGTACTTC	CASSLQGGPIQYF
TRBV9	NA	NA	TRBJ1-2	TGTGCCAGCAGCGTAGTTGGTCAGGGGCGCACCCAGAACTATGGCTACACCTTC	CASSVVGQGRTQNYGYTF
TRBV5-4	NA	NA	TRBJ2-1	TGTGCCAGCAGCTTGGCTGACAATGAGCAGTTCTTC	CASSLADNEQFF
TRBV7-9	NA	TRBD1	TRBJ1-1	TGTGCCAGCAGTTTCCTCCAGGGGGCTTGGGCTTTCTTT	CASSFLQGAWAFF
TRBV2	NA	TRBD2	TRBJ2-3	TGTGCCAGCAGCGCTAGCGGGAGCACAGATACGCAGTATTTT	CASSASGSTDTQYF
TRBV28	NA	TRBD2	TRBJ2-7	TGTGCCAGCAGCCTTTCTGTAGCGGGAGCCAAGCAATCCTACGAGCAGTACTTC	CASSLSVAGAKQSYEQYF
TRBV19	NA	NA	TRBJ1-2	TGTGCCTGCAGCCTCGATGGGGGGGCAGTCGATGGCTACACCTTC	CACSLDGGAVDGYTF